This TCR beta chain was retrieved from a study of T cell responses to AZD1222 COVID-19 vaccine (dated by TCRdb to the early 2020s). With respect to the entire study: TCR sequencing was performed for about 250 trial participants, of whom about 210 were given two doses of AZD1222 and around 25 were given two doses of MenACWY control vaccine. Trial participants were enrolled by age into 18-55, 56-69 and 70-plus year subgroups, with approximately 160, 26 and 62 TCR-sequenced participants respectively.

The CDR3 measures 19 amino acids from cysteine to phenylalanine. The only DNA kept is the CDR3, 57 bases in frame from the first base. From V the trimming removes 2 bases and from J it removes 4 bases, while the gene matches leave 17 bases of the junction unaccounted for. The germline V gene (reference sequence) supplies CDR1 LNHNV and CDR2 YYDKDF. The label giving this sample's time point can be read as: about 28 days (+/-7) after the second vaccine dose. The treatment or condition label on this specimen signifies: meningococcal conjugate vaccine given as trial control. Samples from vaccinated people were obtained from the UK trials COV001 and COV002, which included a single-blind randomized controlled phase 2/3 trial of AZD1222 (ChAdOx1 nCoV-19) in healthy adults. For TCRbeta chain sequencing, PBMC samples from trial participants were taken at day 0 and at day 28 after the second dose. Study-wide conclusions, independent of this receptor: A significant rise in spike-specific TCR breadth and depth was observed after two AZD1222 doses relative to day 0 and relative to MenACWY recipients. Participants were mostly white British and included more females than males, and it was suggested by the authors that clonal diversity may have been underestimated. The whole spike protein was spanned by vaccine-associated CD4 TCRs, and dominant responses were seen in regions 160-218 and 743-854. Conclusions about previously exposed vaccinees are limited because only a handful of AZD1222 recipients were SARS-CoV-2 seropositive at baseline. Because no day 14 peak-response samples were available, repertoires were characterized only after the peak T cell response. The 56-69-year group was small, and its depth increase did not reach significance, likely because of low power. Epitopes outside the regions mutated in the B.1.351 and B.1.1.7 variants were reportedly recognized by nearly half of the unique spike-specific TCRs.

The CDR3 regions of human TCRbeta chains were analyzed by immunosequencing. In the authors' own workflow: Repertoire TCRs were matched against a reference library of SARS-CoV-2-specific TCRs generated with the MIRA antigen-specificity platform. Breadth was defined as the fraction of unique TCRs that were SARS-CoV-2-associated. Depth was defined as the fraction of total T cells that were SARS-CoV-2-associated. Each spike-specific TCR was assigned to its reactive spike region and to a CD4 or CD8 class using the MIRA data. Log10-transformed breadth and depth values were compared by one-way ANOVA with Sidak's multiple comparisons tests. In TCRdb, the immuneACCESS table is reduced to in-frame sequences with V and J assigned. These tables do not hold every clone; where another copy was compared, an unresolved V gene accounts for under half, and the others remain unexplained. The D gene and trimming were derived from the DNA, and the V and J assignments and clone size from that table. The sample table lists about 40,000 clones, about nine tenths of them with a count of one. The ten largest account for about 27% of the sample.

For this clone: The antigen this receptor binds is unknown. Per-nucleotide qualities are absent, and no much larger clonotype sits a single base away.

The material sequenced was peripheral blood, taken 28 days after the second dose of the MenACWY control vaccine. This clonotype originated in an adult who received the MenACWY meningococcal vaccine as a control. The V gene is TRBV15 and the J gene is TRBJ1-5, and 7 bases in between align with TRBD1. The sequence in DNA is TGTGCCACCAGCAGACGAGGAGGACAGGCTAACGGCCCGAATCAGCCCCAGCATTTT. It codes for CATSRRGGQANGPNQPQHF. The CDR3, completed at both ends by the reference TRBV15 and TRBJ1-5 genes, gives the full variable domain DAMVIQNPRYQVTQFGKPVTLSCSQTLNHNVMYWYQQKSSQAPKLLFHYYDKDFNNEADTPDNFQSRRPNTSFCFLDIRSPGLGDTAMYLCATSRRGGQANGPNQPQHFGDGTRLSIL.